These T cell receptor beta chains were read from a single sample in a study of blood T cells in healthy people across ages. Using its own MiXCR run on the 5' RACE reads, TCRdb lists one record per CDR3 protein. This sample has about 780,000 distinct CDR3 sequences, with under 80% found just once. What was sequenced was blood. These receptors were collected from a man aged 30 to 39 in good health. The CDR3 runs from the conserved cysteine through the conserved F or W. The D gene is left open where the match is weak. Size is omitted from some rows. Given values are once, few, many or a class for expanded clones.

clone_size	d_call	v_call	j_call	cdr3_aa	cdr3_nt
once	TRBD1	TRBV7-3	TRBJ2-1	CASSPGGPADSYNEQFF	TGTGCCAGCAGCCCAGGGGGTCCAGCGGACTCCTACAATGAGCAGTTCTTC
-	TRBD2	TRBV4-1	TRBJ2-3	CASSQEPARAGGRRDTQYF	TGCGCCAGCAGCCAAGAGCCCGCTAGGGCGGGGGGCCGAAGGGATACGCAGTATTTT
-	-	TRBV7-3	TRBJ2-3	CASSYDSYPDTQYF	TGTGCCAGCAGCTACGACAGCTACCCAGATACGCAGTATTTT
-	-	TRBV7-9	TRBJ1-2	CASSLGETGGYTF	TGTGCCAGCAGCTTAGGGGAGACTGGTGGCTACACCTTC
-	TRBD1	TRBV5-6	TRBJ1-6	CASSQGTGDSSPLHF	TGTGCCAGCAGCCAAGGAACAGGGGATTCTTCACCCCTCCACTTT
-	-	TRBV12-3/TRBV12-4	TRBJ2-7	CASSRGFSSYEQYF	TGTGCCAGCAGCCGGGGCTTTAGCTCCTACGAGCAGTACTTC
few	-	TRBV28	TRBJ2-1	CASRLNEQFF	TGTGCCAGCAGACTCAATGAGCAGTTCTTC
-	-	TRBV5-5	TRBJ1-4	CASSLAGLWLTNEKLFF	TGTGCCAGCAGCTTGGCCGGTCTGTGGTTGACTAATGAAAAACTGTTTTTT
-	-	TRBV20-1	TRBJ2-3	CSVGDKPGTDTQYF	TGCAGTGTTGGGGACAAGCCGGGTACAGATACGCAGTATTTT
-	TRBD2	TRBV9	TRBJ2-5	CASSVGGTGGIQETQYF	TGTGCCAGCAGCGTAGGCGGAACGGGAGGGATCCAAGAGACCCAGTACTTC
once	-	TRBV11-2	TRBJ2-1	CASSSTPGGLNEQFF	TGTGCCAGCAGCTCTACACCGGGGGGCCTGAATGAGCAGTTCTTC
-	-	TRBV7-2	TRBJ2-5	CASSTDPREETQYF	TGTGCCAGCAGCACCGACCCGAGGGAAGAGACCCAGTACTTC
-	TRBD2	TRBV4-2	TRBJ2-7	CASSLQSSGGEMDEQYF	TGTGCCAGCAGCCTCCAAAGTAGCGGGGGGGAGATGGACGAGCAGTACTTC
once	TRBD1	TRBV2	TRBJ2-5	CASSTGTGGKETQYF	TGTGCCAGCAGTACCGGGACAGGGGGGAAAGAGACCCAGTACTTC
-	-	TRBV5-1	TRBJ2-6	CASSLGIYSGANVLTF	TGCGCCAGCAGCTTGGGAATTTACTCTGGGGCCAACGTCCTGACTTTC
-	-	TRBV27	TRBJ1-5	CASSPAGYSNQPQHF	TGTGCCAGCAGTCCGGCAGGGTATAGCAATCAGCCCCAGCATTTT
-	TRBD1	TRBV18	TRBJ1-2	CASSPPSGQGYGYTF	TGTGCCAGCTCACCACCGTCGGGACAGGGTTATGGCTACACCTTC
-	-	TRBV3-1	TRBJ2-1	CASSQQHNRNEQFF	TGTGCCAGCAGCCAACAACATAACAGGAATGAGCAGTTCTTC
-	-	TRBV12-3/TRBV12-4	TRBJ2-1	CASSLAGGATYNEQFF	TGTGCCAGCAGTTTAGCGGGGGGGGCTACCTACAATGAGCAGTTCTTC
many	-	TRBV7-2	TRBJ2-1	CASSIRSTGYNEQFF	TGTGCCAGCAGCATCCGTTCAACAGGGTACAATGAGCAGTTCTTC
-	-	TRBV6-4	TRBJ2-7	CASRRDSGSHEQYF	TGTGCCAGCAGGCGGGACAGCGGATCCCACGAGCAGTACTTC
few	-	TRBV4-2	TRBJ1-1	CASSQVEGGNTEAFF	TGTGCCAGCAGCCAAGTGGAGGGAGGGAACACTGAAGCTTTCTTT
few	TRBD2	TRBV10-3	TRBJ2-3	CAISTPGLAASTDTQYF	TGTGCCATCAGTACTCCAGGACTAGCGGCTAGCACAGATACGCAGTATTTT
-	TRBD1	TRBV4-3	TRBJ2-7	CASSQGGTGDEQYF	TGCGCCAGCAGCCAAGGAGGTACAGGGGACGAGCAGTACTTC